A single sample gave rise to the 11 T cell receptor beta chains below, sequenced in a study of T cells in Graves' hyperthyroidism and ophthalmopathy. Amplification of TCR beta CDR3 regions used RNA as the template. Using the HTBI primer set, a first-round RT-PCR was run on the TCR CDR3. TCRdb independently ran MiXCR on the multiplex PCR reads; one entry per CDR3 protein. The sample holds roughly 530,000 distinct CDR3 sequences, approximately 17% seen once. Material: blood. The receptors shown here come from a woman under 30 with Graves' ophthalmopathy.

This clonotype has ten or more counts. The CDR3 is CASSLEPDGGSPLHF. The CDR3 DNA reads as TGTGCCAGCAGTTTAGAGCCAGACGGAGGGTCACCCCTCCACTTT. The chain links TRBV27 to TRBJ1-6; D unclear. The CDR3 loop spans 15 amino acids. With 2 bases removed from V and 10 bases from J, the gap between germline ends came to 15 bases. Germline CDR1 is MNHEY and CDR2 is SMNVEV (reference sequence).

There are a few counts of this clonotype. V and J are TRBV5-1 and TRBJ1-1, with 8 nucleotides matching TRBD1. V was clipped by 5 bases and J by 1 base; unmatched bases: 4. Germline V CDR1 and CDR2: SGHRS, YFSETQ. This CDR3 comprises 14 residues. The DNA of the CDR3 is TGCGCCAGCAGGGAAGACAGGGGGAACACTGAAGCTTTCTTT. Amino acid sequence: CASREDRGNTEAFF.

This clonotype has a count of ten or more. The chain recombines TRBV27 with TRBJ1-3; TRBD1 matches at 11 bases. Germline CDR1 reads MNHEY; CDR2 reads SMNVEV (reference sequence). J gave up 4 bases and V 4 bases, and 6 bases lay outside the gene matches. This CDR3 has 16 amino acids. Here the CDR3 DNA reads TGTGCCAGCAGTTCCGGACAGGGGGCTTTAGGAAACACCATATATTTT. Its protein product is CASSSGQGALGNTIYF.

This clonotype has ten or more counts. This chain uses TRBV3-1 with TRBJ2-1; 7 bases are a match to TRBD2. The ends lost 0 bases at V and 6 bases at J; junction bases unmatched: 20. CDR1 and CDR2 (germline): LGHDT, YNNKEL (reference sequence). CDR3 length equals 20 residues. CDR3 protein: CASSQDPFINLADIINEQFF. The CDR3 bases are TGTGCCAGCAGCCAAGATCCCTTTATTAACCTAGCGGATATTATCAATGAGCAGTTCTTC.

This clonotype occurred many times. The chain uses TRBV30 and TRBJ1-4; TRBD1 is a possible D gene (5 bases). The V end lost 3 bases, the J end lost 7 bases, and 12 bases lay between the germline ends. The CDR3 loop spans 13 amino acids. CDR1 and CDR2 (germline): GTSNPN, SVGIG (reference sequence). The CDR3 sequence: CAWRPGLAEKLFF. CDR3 DNA: TGTGCCTGGAGACCGGGACTGGCTGAAAAACTGTTTTTT.

This clonotype showed up many times. V gene TRBV7-2 combines with J gene TRBJ1-5, with a tentative D call TRBD1 (6 bases). Looked up from germline, CDR1 is SGHTA and CDR2 is FQGNSA. This CDR3 is built from 14 residues. Trimming removed 5 bases at V and 4 bases at J, with 12 bases between. CDR3 coding DNA: TGTGCCAGCAGCGTTGGGGGCTATAATCAGCCCCAGCATTTT. Its translation is CASSVGGYNQPQHF.

This clonotype was detected a few times. The chain employs TRBV6-1 and TRBJ1-2; 9 nucleotides agree with TRBD1. V dropped 6 bases and J dropped 2; count of bases not matched to a gene: 4. The CDR3 is 14 amino acids. The germline V gene has CDR1 MNHNS and CDR2 SASEGT. The CDR3 loop reads CASRRGQGNYGYTF. CDR3 nucleotides: TGTGCCAGCAGGAGGGGACAGGGAAACTATGGCTACACCTTC.

This clonotype came up many times. This chain links TRBV28 with TRBJ2-5, with 12 bases aligning to TRBD2. J lost 1 base, V lost 4 bases, and 4 bases had no gene match. This CDR3 comprises 16 residues. Germline-derived CDR1 and CDR2 are MDHEN and SYDVKM. The CDR3 bases are TGTGCCAGCAGTTCCCAACTAGCGGGGGGCCAAGAGACCCAGTACTTC. Its protein product is CASSSQLAGGQETQYF.

The chain recombines TRBV29-1 with TRBJ1-1; unclear D gene. Germline V gives CDR1 SQVTM, CDR2 ANQGSEA. Trimming stripped 1 base from V and 10 bases from J, with 10 bases between. The CDR3 is 11 amino acids. CDR3 sequence (DNA): TGCAGCGTTGAAGTTGGGTACGGAGCTTTCTTT. Amino acids: CSVEVGYGAFF.

The rearrangement links TRBV6-2 or TRBV6-3 to TRBJ2-5; tentatively, D is TRBD2 (5 bases). With 2 bases removed from V and 9 bases from J, the gap between germline ends came to 10 bases. Germline V gene lookup returns CDR1 MNHEY and CDR2 SVGEGT. This CDR3 is built from 12 residues. The CDR3 nucleotides are TGTGCCAGCAGTTACGTGGTGGAGGCCCAGTACTTC. Translated, it gives CASSYVVEAQYF.

The V call is TRBV28, the J call TRBJ2-2; 8 bases match TRBD2. From germline, CDR1 is MDHEN and CDR2 SYDVKM. V lost 3 bases to trimming and J lost 4 bases; unmatched junction nucleotides: 4. The CDR3 spans 15 residues. CDR3 bases: TGTGCCAGCAGTTTCGACGGGAGGGCCACCGGGGAGCTGTTTTTT. Amino acid sequence: CASSFDGRATGELFF.